This T cell receptor (beta chain) comes out of a study of a mutant IDH1 vaccine in newly diagnosed glioma. On the study more broadly: First vaccine doses came 4-6 weeks after radiotherapy alone, or with temozolomide cycles. Treated patients, about 60% male and roughly 40% female, averaged about 40 years of age. V12 corresponded to week 35 and V13 to week 47.

The time point here: week 47, end of study. The content of each vaccine dose was 300 ug of mutant IDH1 20-mer peptide, and topical imiquimod accompanied it. Clones were read by immunoSEQ multiplex PCR, and TCRdb kept only the in-frame ones, dropping some. The sample has over 45,000 clones, 75% seen once. On this clone itself: Its target is unknown.

V shed 5 bases and J shed 0 bases, with 14 bases lying between them. CDR1 is SGHTA, CDR2 FQGNSA, per germline. This CDR3 region has 15 residues. The TCR originated in a man in his fifties or sixties with glioma. Source: PBMCs, taken from a glioma patient whose treatment included an IDH1 peptide vaccine. This chain connects TRBV7-2 to TRBJ2-7; D may be TRBD1 (6 bases). In DNA, the CDR3 is TGTGCCAGCAGCACCTGGACAGAAAGCTCCTACGAGCAGTACTTC. Its protein is CASSTWTESSYEQYF.